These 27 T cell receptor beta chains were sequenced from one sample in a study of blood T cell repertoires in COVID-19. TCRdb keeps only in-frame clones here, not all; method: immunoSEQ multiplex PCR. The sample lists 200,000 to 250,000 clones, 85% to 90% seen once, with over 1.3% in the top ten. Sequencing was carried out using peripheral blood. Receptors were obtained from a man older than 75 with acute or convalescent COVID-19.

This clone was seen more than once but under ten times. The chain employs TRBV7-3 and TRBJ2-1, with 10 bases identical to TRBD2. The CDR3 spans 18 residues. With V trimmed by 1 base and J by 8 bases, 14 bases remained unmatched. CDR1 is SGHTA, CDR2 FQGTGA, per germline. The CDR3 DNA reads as TGTGCCAGCAGCTTAAACGCGTTGGGAGCTAGCGGGGGCCATGAGCAGTTCTTC. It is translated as CASSLNALGASGGHEQFF.

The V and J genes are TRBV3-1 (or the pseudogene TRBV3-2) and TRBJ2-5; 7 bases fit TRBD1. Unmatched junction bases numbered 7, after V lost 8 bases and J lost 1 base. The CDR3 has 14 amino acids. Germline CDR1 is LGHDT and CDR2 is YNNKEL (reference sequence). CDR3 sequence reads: CASLLRGIQETQYF. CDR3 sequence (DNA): TGTGCCAGCCTCCTCAGGGGGATCCAAGAGACCCAGTACTTC.

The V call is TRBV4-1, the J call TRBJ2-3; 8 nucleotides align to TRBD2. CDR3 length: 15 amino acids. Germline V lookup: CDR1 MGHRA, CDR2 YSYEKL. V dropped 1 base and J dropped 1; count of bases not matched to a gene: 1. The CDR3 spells CASSQGAGGTDTQYF. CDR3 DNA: TGCGCCAGCAGCCAAGGAGCGGGGGGCACAGATACGCAGTATTTT.

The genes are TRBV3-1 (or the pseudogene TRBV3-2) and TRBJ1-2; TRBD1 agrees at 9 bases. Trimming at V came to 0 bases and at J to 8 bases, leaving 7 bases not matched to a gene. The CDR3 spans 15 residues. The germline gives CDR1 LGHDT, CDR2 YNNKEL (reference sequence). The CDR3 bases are TGTGCCAGCAGCCAAGACACAGGGGGCGCGGGGGGCTACACCTTC. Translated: CASSQDTGGAGGYTF.

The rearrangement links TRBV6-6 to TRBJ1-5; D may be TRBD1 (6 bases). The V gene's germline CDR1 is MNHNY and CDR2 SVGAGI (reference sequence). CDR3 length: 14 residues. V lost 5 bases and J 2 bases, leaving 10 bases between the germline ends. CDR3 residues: CASSRGAGNQPQHF. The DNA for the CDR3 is TGTGCCAGCAGTCGGGGGGCGGGCAATCAGCCCCAGCATTTT.

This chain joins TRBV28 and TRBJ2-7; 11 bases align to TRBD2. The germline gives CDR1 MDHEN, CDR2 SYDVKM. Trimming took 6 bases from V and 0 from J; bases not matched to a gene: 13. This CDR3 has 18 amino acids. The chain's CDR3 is CASRTGASGRFSSYEQYF. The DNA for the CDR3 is TGTGCCAGCAGAACTGGGGCTAGCGGGAGGTTTAGCTCCTACGAGCAGTACTTC. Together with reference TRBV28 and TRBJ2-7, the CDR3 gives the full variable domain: DVKVTQSSRYLVKRTGEKVFLECVQDMDHENMFWYRQDPGLGLRLIYFSYDVKMKEKGDIPEGYSVSREKKERFSLILESASTNQTSMYLCASRTGASGRFSSYEQYFGPGTRLTVT.

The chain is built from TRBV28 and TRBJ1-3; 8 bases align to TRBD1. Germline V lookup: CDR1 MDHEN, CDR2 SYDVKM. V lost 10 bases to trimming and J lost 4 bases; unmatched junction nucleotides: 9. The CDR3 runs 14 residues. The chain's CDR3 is CATITGGRGNTIYF. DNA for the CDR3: TGTGCCACAATAACAGGGGGAAGGGGAAACACCATATATTTT.

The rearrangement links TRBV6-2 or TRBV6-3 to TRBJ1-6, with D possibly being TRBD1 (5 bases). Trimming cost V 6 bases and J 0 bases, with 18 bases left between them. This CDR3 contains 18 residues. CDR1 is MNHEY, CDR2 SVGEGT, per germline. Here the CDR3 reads CASSRGRAQGSYNSPLHF. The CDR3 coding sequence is TGTGCCAGCAGCCGGGGCCGGGCCCAAGGCTCCTATAATTCACCCCTCCACTTT.

CDR3 residues: CASSLAVRADTEAFF. The CDR3 DNA sequence: TGTGCCAGCAGCTTGGCAGTGCGGGCGGACACTGAAGCTTTCTTT. The chain uses TRBV5-6 and TRBJ1-1; D is unresolved. This CDR3 is built from 15 residues. Trimming stripped 0 bases from V and 3 bases from J, with 12 bases between. Germline-derived CDR1 and CDR2 are SGHDT and YYEEEE.

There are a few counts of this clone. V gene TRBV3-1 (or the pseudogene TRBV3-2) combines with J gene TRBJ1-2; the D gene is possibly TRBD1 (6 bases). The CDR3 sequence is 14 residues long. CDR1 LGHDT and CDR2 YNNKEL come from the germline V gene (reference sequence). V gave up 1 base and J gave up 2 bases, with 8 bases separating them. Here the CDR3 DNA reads TGTGCCAGCAGCCAAGGGACAGCCAACTATGGCTACACCTTC. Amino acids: CASSQGTANYGYTF.

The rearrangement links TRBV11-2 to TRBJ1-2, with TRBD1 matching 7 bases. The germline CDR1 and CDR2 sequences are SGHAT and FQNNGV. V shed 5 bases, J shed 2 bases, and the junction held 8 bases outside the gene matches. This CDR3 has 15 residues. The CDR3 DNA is TGTGCCAGCAGCGCCGAACCGGGACAGAACTATGGCTACACCTTC. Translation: CASSAEPGQNYGYTF. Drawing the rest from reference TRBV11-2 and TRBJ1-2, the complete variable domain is EAGVAQSPRYKIIEKRQSVAFWCNPISGHATLYWYQQILGQGPKLLIQFQNNGVVDDSQLPKDRFSAERLKGVDSTLKIQPAKLEDSAVYLCASSAEPGQNYGYTFGSGTRLTVV.

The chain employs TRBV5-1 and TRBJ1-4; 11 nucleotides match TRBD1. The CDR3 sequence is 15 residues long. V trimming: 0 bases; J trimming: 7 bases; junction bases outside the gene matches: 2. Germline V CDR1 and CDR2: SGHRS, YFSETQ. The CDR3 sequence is CASSLGTGGGEKLFF. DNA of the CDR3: TGCGCCAGCAGCTTGGGGACAGGGGGCGGTGAAAAACTGTTTTTT.

CDR3 nucleotides: TGTGCCAGCTCACCAGTATTACAGCTATTCTCTGGGGCCAACGTCCTGACTTTC. Amino acid sequence: CASSPVLQLFSGANVLTF. This sequence joins TRBV18 and TRBJ2-6, with no clear D. The CDR3 consists of 18 residues. The germline V gene has CDR1 KGHSH and CDR2 LQKENI. The V end was cut by 2 bases, the J end by 0 bases, with 14 bases between.

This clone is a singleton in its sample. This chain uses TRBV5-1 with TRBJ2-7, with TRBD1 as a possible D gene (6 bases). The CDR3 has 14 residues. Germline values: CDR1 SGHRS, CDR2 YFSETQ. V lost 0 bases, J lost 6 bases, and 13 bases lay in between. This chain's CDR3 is CASSLDGRGGEQYF. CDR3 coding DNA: TGCGCCAGCAGCTTGGATGGCAGGGGCGGCGAGCAGTACTTC.

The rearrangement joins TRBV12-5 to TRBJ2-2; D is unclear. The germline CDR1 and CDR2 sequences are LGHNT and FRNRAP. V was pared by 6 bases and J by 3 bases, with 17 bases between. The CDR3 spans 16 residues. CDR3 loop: CASGRIQILDTGELFF. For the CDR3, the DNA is TGTGCTAGTGGCCGAATACAGATCTTGGACACCGGGGAGCTGTTTTTT.

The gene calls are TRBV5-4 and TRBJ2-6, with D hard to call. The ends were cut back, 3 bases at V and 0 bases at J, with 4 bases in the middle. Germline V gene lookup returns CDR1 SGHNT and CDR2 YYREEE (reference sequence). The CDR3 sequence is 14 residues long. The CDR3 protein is CASSSNSGANVLTF. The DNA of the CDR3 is TGTGCCAGCAGCTCCAACTCTGGGGCCAACGTCCTGACTTTC.

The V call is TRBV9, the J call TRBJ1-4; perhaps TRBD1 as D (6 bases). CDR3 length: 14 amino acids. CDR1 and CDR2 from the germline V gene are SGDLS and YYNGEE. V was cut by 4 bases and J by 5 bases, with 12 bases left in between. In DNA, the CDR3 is TGTGCCAGCAGCCTGGACAGTCTAAATGAAAAACTGTTTTTT. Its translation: CASSLDSLNEKLFF. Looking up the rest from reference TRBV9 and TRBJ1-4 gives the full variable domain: DSGVTQTPKHLITATGQRVTLRCSPRSGDLSVYWYQQSLDQGLQFLIQYYNGEERAKGNILERFSAQQFPDLHSELNLSSLELGDSALYFCASSLDSLNEKLFFGSGTQLSVL.

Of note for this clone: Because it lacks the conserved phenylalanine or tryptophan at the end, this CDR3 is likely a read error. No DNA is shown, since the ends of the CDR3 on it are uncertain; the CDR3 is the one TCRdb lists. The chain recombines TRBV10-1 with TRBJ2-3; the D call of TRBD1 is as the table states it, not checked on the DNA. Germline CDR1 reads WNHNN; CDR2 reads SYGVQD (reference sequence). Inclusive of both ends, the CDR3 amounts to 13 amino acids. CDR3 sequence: CASSSSRDRDPKP.

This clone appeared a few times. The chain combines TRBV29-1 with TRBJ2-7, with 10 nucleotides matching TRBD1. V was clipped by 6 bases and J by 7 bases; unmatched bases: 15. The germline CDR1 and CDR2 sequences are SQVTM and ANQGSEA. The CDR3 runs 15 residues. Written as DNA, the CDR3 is TGCAGCGTGGTCGGACAGGGGGTCCCCGGGAGGGAGCAGTACTTC. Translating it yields CSVVGQGVPGREQYF.

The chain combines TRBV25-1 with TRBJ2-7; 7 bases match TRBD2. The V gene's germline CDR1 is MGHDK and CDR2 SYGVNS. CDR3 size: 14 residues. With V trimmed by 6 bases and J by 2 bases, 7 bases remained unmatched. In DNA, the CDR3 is TGTGCCAGCAGATCAGCGGGGAACGCCTACGAGCAGTACTTC. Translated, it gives CASRSAGNAYEQYF.

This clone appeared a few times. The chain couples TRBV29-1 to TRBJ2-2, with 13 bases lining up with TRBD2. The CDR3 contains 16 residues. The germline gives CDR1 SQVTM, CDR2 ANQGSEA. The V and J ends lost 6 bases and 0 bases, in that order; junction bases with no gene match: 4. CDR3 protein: CSVVLAGGPNTGELFF. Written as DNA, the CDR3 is TGCAGCGTCGTACTAGCGGGGGGGCCGAACACCGGGGAGCTGTTTTTT.

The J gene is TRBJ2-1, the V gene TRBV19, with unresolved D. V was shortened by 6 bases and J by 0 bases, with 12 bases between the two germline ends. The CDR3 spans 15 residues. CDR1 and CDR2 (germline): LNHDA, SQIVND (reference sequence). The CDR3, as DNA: TGTGCCAGTAGCGATTCGTTCAGCTCCTACAATGAGCAGTTCTTC. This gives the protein CASSDSFSSYNEQFF.

CDR3 in DNA: TGTGCCAGTATTAAGACAGGGTTAACTGAAGCTTTCTTT. It codes for CASIKTGLTEAFF. V is TRBV19 and J is TRBJ1-1, with 7 bases aligning to TRBD1. Germline CDR1 is LNHDA and CDR2 is SQIVND (reference sequence). CDR3 size: 13 residues. V shed 7 bases and J 5 bases; nucleotides not matched to a gene: 7.

CDR3 protein: CASSQAGMRNSPLHF. CDR3 in DNA: TGCGCCAGCAGCCAAGCAGGGATGCGGAATTCACCCCTCCACTTT. J is TRBJ1-6 and V is TRBV4-3; weak D call: TRBD1 (5 bases). Per the germline V gene, CDR1 is LGHNA and CDR2 is YSLEER. The CDR3 has 15 residues. Between the trimmed V and J ends, which lost 1 base and 7 bases, there was a span of 11 bases.

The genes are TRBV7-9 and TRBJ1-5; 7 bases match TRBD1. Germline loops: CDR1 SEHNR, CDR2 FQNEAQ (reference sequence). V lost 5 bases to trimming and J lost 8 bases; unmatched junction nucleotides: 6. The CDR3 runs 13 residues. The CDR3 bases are TGTGCCAGCAGCCGGGATGGGACAGAGCCCCAGCATTTT. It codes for CASSRDGTEPQHF.

The CDR3 reads CASSQRRGTNEKLFF. The CDR3 DNA is TGTGCCAGCAGCCAAAGAAGAGGGACTAATGAAAAACTGTTTTTT. The J gene is TRBJ1-4, the V gene TRBV3-1 (or the pseudogene TRBV3-2); D gene ambiguous. V gave up 2 bases and J gave up 2 bases, with 9 bases separating them. The CDR3 length is 15 residues. The germline V gene encodes CDR1 LGHDT and CDR2 YNNKEL (reference sequence).

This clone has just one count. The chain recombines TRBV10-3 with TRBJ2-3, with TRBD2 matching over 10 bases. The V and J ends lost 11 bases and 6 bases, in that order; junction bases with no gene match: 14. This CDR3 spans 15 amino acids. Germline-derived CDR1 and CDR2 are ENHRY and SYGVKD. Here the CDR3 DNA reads TGTGCCTCGGGTGGAGCGGGAGGGACGGGTGATACGCAGTATTTT. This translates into CASGGAGGTGDTQYF.